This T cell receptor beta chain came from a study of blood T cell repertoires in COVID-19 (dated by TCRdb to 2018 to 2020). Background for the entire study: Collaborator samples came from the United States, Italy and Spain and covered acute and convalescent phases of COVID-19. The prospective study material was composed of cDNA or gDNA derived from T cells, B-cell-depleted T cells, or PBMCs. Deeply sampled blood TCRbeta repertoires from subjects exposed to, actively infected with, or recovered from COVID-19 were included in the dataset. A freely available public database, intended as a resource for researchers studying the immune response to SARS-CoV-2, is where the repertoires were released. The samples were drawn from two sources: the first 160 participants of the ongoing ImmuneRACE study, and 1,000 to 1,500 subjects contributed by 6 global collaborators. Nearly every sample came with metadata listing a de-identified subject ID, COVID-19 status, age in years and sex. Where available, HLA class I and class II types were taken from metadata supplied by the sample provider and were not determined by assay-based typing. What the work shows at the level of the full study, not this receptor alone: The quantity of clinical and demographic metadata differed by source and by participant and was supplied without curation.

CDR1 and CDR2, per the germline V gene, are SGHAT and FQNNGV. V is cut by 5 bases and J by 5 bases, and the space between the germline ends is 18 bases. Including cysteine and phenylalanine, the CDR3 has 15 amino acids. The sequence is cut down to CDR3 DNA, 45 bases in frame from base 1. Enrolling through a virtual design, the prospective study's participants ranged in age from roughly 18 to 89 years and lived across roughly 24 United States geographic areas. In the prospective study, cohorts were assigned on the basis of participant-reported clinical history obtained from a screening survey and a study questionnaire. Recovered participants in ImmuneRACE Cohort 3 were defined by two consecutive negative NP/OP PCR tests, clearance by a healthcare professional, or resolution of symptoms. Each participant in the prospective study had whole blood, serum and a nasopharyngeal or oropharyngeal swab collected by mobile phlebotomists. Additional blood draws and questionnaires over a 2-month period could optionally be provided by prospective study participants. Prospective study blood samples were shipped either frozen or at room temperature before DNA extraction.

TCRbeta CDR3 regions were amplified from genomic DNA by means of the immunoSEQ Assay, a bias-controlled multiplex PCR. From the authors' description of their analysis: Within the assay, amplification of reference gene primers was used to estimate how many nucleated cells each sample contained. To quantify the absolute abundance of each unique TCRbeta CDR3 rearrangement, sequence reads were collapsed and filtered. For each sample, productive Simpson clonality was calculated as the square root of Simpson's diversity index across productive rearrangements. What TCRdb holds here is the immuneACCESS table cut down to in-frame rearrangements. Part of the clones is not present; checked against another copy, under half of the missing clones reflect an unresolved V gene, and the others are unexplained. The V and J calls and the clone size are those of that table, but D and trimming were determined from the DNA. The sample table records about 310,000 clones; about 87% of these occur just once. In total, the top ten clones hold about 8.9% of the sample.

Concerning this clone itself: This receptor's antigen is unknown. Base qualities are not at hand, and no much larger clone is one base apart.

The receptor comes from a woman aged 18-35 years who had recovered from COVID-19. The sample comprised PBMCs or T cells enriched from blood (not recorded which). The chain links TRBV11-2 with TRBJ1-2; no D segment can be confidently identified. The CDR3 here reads CASSEGAGSGYGYTF. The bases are TGTGCCAGCAGCGAGGGCGCGGGATCTGGGTATGGCTACACCTTC.